These 8 T cell receptor beta chains share one sample of origin, sequenced in a study of response to subunit inactivated influenza vaccine. TCRdb itself ran the RT-PCR reads through MiXCR, one entry per CDR3 protein. This sample has more than 550,000 distinct CDR3 sequences, with roughly 12% found just once. Sequences were derived from PBMCs from blood, sampled on the day of vaccination. The receptor source for this set is a man aged 45 to 65 who received an inactivated influenza vaccine.

This clonotype has ten or more counts. The V call is TRBV3-1, the J call TRBJ2-3, with 8 bases identical to TRBD1. The CDR3 totals 15 residues. V dropped 0 bases and J dropped 3; count of bases not matched to a gene: 2. Per the germline V gene, CDR1 is LGHDT and CDR2 is YNNKEL (reference sequence). CDR3 in DNA: TGTGCCAGCAGCCAAGACAGGGGGCTTACAGATACGCAGTATTTT. This encodes CASSQDRGLTDTQYF.

This clonotype has a handful of counts. CDR3 bases: TGTGCCTGGAGTACTCGAGGAGCCAAAAACATTCAGTACTTC. Its protein product is CAWSTRGAKNIQYF. The V call is TRBV30, the J call TRBJ2-4; D not certain. CDR3 length equals 14 residues. The germline gives CDR1 GTSNPN, CDR2 SVGIG (reference sequence). The ends were cut back, 2 bases at V and 0 bases at J, with 8 bases in the middle.

J is TRBJ1-1 and V is TRBV6-1; TRBD1 agrees at 9 bases. With V trimmed by 7 bases and J by 2 bases, 11 bases remained unmatched. The CDR3 is 16 amino acids. Germline CDR1 and CDR2: MNHNS and SASEGT. The CDR3 spells CASTIGTGRINTEAFF. In DNA, the CDR3 is TGTGCCAGCACTATTGGGACAGGGAGAATAAACACTGAAGCTTTCTTT.

In its sample, this clonotype was seen a few times. This sequence joins TRBV20-1 and TRBJ1-1; TRBD1 might be the D (5 bases). Trimming removed 6 bases from V and 3 bases from J, with 14 bases in between. Germline V lookup: CDR1 DFQATT, CDR2 SNEGSKA (reference sequence). This CDR3 contains 13 residues. CDR3 coding DNA: TGCAGTGCGCTGGGGGGGTGGGACACTGAAGCTTTCTTT. Its translation is CSALGGWDTEAFF.

This clonotype turned up a few times. V and J are TRBV12-3 or TRBV12-4 and TRBJ1-2; maybe TRBD1 (6 bases). The V end was cut by 2 bases, the J end by 7 bases, with 14 bases between. The CDR3 runs to 14 residues. In nucleotides, the CDR3 is TGTGCCAGCAGTTTACCGCAGGGGCGAGGTGGCTACACCTTC. It translates to CASSLPQGRGGYTF.

Remarks on this clonotype: A read error is possible here, since a much larger clone lies one base away. The J gene is TRBJ2-3, the V gene TRBV7-2, with D hard to call. The V gene's germline CDR1 is SGHTA and CDR2 FQGNSA. The V end was cut by 7 bases, the J end by 1 base, with 21 bases between. CDR3 length: 17 amino acids. The CDR3 nucleotides read TGTGCCAGCATCTCCCCTTTGGAGTTCCCTGGCACAGATACGCAGTATTTT. Protein sequence: CASISPLEFPGTDTQYF.

The chain couples TRBV7-6 to TRBJ2-7; 7 bases map to TRBD1. This CDR3 is 14 amino acids long. The V segment lost 5 bases and the J segment 0 bases; nucleotides outside the gene matches: 4. Per the germline V gene, CDR1 is SGHVS and CDR2 is FNYEAQ. The CDR3 spells CASSPDRYSYEQYF. The CDR3, as DNA: TGTGCCAGCAGCCCGGACAGGTACTCCTACGAGCAGTACTTC.

The V and J genes are TRBV3-1 and TRBJ2-1; 11 bases are a match to TRBD1. V lost 5 bases, J lost 8 bases, and 11 bases stayed unmatched. There are 16 residues in the CDR3. CDR1 is LGHDT, CDR2 YNNKEL, per germline (reference sequence). CDR3 in DNA: TGTGCCAGCAGCGACTTAGGGACAGGGGGTCGTCATGAGCAGTTCTTC. It yields the protein CASSDLGTGGRHEQFF.